What follows are 11 T cell receptor beta chains derived from one specimen sequenced in a study of T cell clonality in common variable immunodeficiency (dated by TCRdb to 2014 to 2015). The library was made by the immunoSEQ multiplex PCR assay. Held by TCRdb, this immuneACCESS table contains in-frame sequences only and omits some clones. Under half of the omission traces to an unresolved V gene where checked; the cause of the rest is unknown. This sample includes about 40,000 clones, and none of them was observed just once. The leading ten clones occupy about 1.3% of the sample. The sample consisted of peripheral blood mononuclear cells. These receptors came from a person aged 18 to 69 in good health.

The table lists this clone with many counts. At one end, the junction sequence differs from germline, possibly due to a read error. The DNA ends 3 residues before the CDR3 does, and the rest of the CDR3 is filled in from the germline J gene. J is TRBJ2-2 and V is TRBV4-2, with D unresolved. CDR3 length: 13 amino acids. Germline CDR1 LGHNA, CDR2 YNFKEQ. The covered CDR3 bases are TGCGCCAGCAGCCAGGTTGTTGGGCACGCG. It translates to CASSQVVGHA. Given in full, the CDR3 is CASSQVVGHALFF.

This clone was counted many times. The CDR3 goes on 3 residues after the read ends, and that part is filled in from the germline J gene. This chain uses TRBV4-2 with TRBJ2-7, with D possibly matching TRBD1 (7 bases). There are 16 residues in the CDR3. The germline V and J ends were trimmed by 0 bases and 6 bases, with 18 bases remaining between them. CDR1 and CDR2 from the germline V gene are LGHNA and YNFKEQ. The CDR3 sequence is CASSQDLEGARGEQYF. CDR3 bases read: TGTGCCAGCAGCCAAGATCTGGAGGGGGCTAGGGGCGAG.

This clone appeared many times. The part of the CDR3 DNA that was read is TGCAGTGCTAGAGATCTGAGGACTAGCCACAATGAG. Its protein product is CSARDLRTSHNE. The full CDR3 is CSARDLRTSHNEQFF. This chain joins TRBV20-1 and TRBJ2-1; 8 nucleotides match TRBD2. Read sequence stops 3 residues before the CDR3 end, and the germline J gene provides the missing end. The J segment lost 5 bases and the V segment lost 0 bases, leaving 6 bases of the junction unmatched. The CDR3 is 15 residues long. Germline assignment: CDR1 DFQATT and CDR2 SNEGSKA (reference sequence).

There are many counts of this clone. The missing CDR3 end, 3 residues past where the read stops, is filled in from the germline J gene. The rearrangement joins TRBV20-1 to TRBJ1-1, with D possibly being TRBD1 (6 bases). Trimming took 4 bases from V and 1 from J, leaving 10 bases between them. The CDR3 consists of 13 residues. Germline CDR1 reads DFQATT; CDR2 reads SNEGSKA (reference sequence). This chain's CDR3 is CSAIIGGNTEAFF. The sequenced part of the CDR3 DNA is TGCAGTGCTATAATAGGGGGGAACACTGAA.

Turning to this clone: The read comes to an end 3 residues before the CDR3 does, leaving the germline J gene to fill in the end. The gene calls are TRBV7-6 and TRBJ2-3; 11 bases fit TRBD2. The CDR3 is 16 residues long. Germline V CDR1 and CDR2: SGHVS, FNYEAQ. The chain's CDR3 is CASSSRVTSGTETQYF. The covered CDR3 bases are TGTGCCAGCAGCTCCAGAGTGACTAGCGGGACGGAGACG.

Ten or more counts support this clone. The read comes to an end 3 residues before the CDR3 does, leaving the germline J gene to fill in the end. This chain links TRBV5-1 with TRBJ2-1, with D possibly being TRBD2 (6 bases). Per germline, CDR1 SGHRS and CDR2 YFSETQ. The CDR3 is made up of 14 amino acids. V lost 4 bases, J lost 4 bases, and 12 bases lay in between. CDR3 DNA (partial): TGCGCCAGCAGCCCTGGGGACTTTTACAATGAG. This codes for CASSPGDFYNE. The full CDR3 is CASSPGDFYNEQFF.

In its sample, this clone was seen many times. The CDR3 region is CASSIGQGAHEQYF. The DNA read from the CDR3 is TGTGCCAGTAGTATAGGGCAGGGGGCCCACGAG. This chain connects TRBV19 to TRBJ2-7; 8 bases match TRBD1. The CDR3 extends 3 residues past the end of the read, so its final part is completed from the germline J gene. J lost 5 bases, V lost 1 base, and 4 bases had no gene match. Germline V CDR1 and CDR2: LNHDA, SQIVND (reference sequence). The CDR3 is made up of 14 amino acids.

This clone was found many times. The CDR3 region is CASSLVGTGGWETQYF. The sequenced part of the CDR3 DNA is TGTGCCAGCAGCTTAGTAGGGACAGGGGGCTGGGAGACC. The chain employs TRBV7-8 and TRBJ2-5; TRBD1 aligns across 12 bases. The CDR3 end lies 3 residues beyond the end of the read and is filled in from the germline J gene. V dropped 1 base and J dropped 5; count of bases not matched to a gene: 5. The CDR3 runs 16 residues. CDR1 is SGHVS and CDR2 is FQNEAQ in the germline V gene. Variable domain in full (rest from reference TRBV7-8 and TRBJ2-5): GAGVSQSPRYKVAKRGQDVALRCDPISGHVSLFWYQQALGQGPEFLTYFQNEAQLDKSGLPSDRFFAERPEGSVSTLKIQRTQQEDSAVYLCASSLVGTGGWETQYFGPGTRLLVL.

This clone was counted ten times or more. Germline and junction disagree at one end, which may indicate a read error. The read terminates 3 residues ahead of where the CDR3 ends, so the germline J gene completes it. This chain uses TRBV4-2 with TRBJ2-2; D gene ambiguous. Germline CDR1 LGHNA, CDR2 YNFKEQ. This CDR3 has 14 residues. This chain's CDR3 is CASSQDRASGELFF. The CDR3 DNA, read in part, is TGCGCCAGCAGCCAGGATAGGGCTTCGGGGGAG.

This clone has a handful of counts. The read ends 3 residues early relative to the CDR3; the germline J gene fills the gap. V usage is TRBV11-2 and J usage is TRBJ2-7, with 9 bases lining up with TRBD1. CDR1 is SGHAT and CDR2 is FQNNGV in the germline V gene. There are 14 residues in the CDR3. The V and J ends lost 5 bases and 2 bases, in that order; junction bases with no gene match: 4. CDR3 protein: CASSPRTGAYEQYF. Incomplete CDR3 DNA: TGTGCCAGCAGCCCCCGGACAGGGGCCTACGAG.

This clone appeared many times. The observed sequence ends 3 residues before the CDR3 terminus, with the missing tail filled in from the germline J gene. This sequence joins TRBV19 and TRBJ1-5; D perhaps matches TRBD1 (6 bases). Deletions cut 7 bases from V and 7 bases from J, with 26 bases between. Germline CDR1 reads LNHDA; CDR2 reads SQIVND (reference sequence). The CDR3 loop spans 17 amino acids. This CDR3 reads CASMGGLMRGLGQPQHF. The CDR3 bases that were read are TGTGCCAGTATGGGGGGCTTGATGCGGGGGCTGGGGCAGCCC.